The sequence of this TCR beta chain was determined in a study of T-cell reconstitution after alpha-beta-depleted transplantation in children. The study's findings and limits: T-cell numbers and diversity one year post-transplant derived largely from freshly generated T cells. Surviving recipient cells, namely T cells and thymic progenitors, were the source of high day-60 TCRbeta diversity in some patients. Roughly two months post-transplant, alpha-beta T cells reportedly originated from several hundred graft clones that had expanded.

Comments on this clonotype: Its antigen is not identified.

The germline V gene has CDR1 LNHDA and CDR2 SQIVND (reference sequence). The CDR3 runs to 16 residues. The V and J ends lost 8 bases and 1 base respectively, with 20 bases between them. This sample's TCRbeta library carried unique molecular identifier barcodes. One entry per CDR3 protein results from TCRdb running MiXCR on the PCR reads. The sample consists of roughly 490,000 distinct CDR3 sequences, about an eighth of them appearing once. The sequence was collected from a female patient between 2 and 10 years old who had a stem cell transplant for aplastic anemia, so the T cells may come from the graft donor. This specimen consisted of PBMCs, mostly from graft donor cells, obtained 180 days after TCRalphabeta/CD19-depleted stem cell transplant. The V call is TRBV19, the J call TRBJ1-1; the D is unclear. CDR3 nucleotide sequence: TGTGCCAGTCTAGGCCGGGCGCAGGTAGCGAACACTGAAGCTTTCTTT. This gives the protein CASLGRAQVANTEAFF.